This is a list of T cell receptor beta chains from one sample in a study of CD8 T cells in Susac syndrome. TCRdb re-derived calls from the immunoSEQ multiplex PCR reads in MiXCR, one entry per CDR3 protein. The sample records 77,000 or so distinct CDR3 sequences, approximately 94% being singletons. The source material was CD8+ T cells from PBMCs. These receptors all stem from a human donor with multiple sclerosis. The CDR3 runs from the conserved cysteine through the conserved F or W. Fields, in order: CDR3 protein, J gene, V gene.

CDR3aa: CSVEGQLNYGYTF
j_gene: TRBJ1-2
v_gene: TRBV29-1

CDR3aa: CASRLSGGRETQYF
j_gene: TRBJ2-5
v_gene: TRBV7-2

CDR3aa: CASSLTLRRLVRDTQYF
j_gene: TRBJ2-3
v_gene: TRBV5-4

CDR3aa: CSVDGQGGNEQFF
j_gene: TRBJ2-1
v_gene: TRBV29-1

CDR3aa: CASRERGWPYGYTF
j_gene: TRBJ1-2
v_gene: TRBV27

CDR3aa: CASRSSGSGEQFF
j_gene: TRBJ2-1
v_gene: TRBV27

CDR3aa: CSGGTGDYEQFF
j_gene: TRBJ2-1
v_gene: TRBV29-1

CDR3aa: CSVERGEHNEQFF
j_gene: TRBJ2-1
v_gene: TRBV29-1

CDR3aa: CSARDFGEGEWYEQYF
j_gene: TRBJ2-7
v_gene: TRBV20-1

CDR3aa: CAWSRPDEQYF
j_gene: TRBJ2-7
v_gene: TRBV30

CDR3aa: CSVEVGQGKGETQYF
j_gene: TRBJ2-5
v_gene: TRBV29-1

CDR3aa: CASSLRLASYEQYF
j_gene: TRBJ2-7
v_gene: TRBV27

CDR3aa: CASSQGRDRFSYEQYF
j_gene: TRBJ2-7
v_gene: TRBV4-3

CDR3aa: CASSQDGLEQFF
j_gene: TRBJ2-1
v_gene: TRBV4-1

CDR3aa: CSVEGTGANTEAFF
j_gene: TRBJ1-1
v_gene: TRBV29-1

CDR3aa: CASSPQGVMNEQYF
j_gene: TRBJ2-7
v_gene: TRBV12-3/TRBV12-4

CDR3aa: CSASKPPGETQYF
j_gene: TRBJ2-5
v_gene: TRBV29-1

CDR3aa: CASSWTASTDTQYF
j_gene: TRBJ2-3
v_gene: TRBV5-6

CDR3aa: CSVPVESAQYF
j_gene: TRBJ2-5
v_gene: TRBV29-1

CDR3aa: CSGSDRDYEQYF
j_gene: TRBJ2-7
v_gene: TRBV29-1

CDR3aa: CASSLTPGQGRSYNEQFF
j_gene: TRBJ2-1
v_gene: TRBV27

CDR3aa: CSVIPLAGVEGEQFF
j_gene: TRBJ2-1
v_gene: TRBV20-1

CDR3aa: CASSTRPQGETQYF
j_gene: TRBJ2-5
v_gene: TRBV4-1

CDR3aa: CASSLESLWTSGMGETQYF
j_gene: TRBJ2-5
v_gene: TRBV7-6

CDR3aa: CASSLVGTSYEQYF
j_gene: TRBJ2-7
v_gene: TRBV7-9